This TCR beta chain originates from a study of T-cell reconstitution after alpha-beta-depleted transplantation in children. Overall study findings and caveats: Two months or so post-transplant, alpha-beta T cells reportedly derived from several hundred expanded graft clones. It was surviving recipient T cells and thymic progenitors that gave some patients high TCRbeta diversity at day 60. T cells produced anew were the main source of T-cell counts and diversity one year after transplant.

Concerning this clonotype itself: As yet, its antigen is unknown.

The germline V gene has CDR1 MNHEY and CDR2 SMNVEV (reference sequence). The CDR3 covers 14 residues. V lost 6 bases and J 1 base, leaving 12 bases between the germline ends. Preparing the TCRbeta library involved the use of unique molecular identifiers. TCRdb independently ran MiXCR on the PCR reads; one entry per CDR3 protein. The sample has about 78,000 distinct CDR3 sequences; 12% to 15% are singletons. This TCR came from a male patient aged 2 to 9 who had a stem cell transplant for acute lymphoblastic leukemia, so the T cells may come from the graft donor. The V and J genes are TRBV27 and TRBJ1-1; D gene uncertain. The sequences come from PBMCs, mostly from graft donor cells, collected 180 days after TCRalphabeta/CD19-depleted stem cell transplant. CDR3 nucleotides: TGTGCCAGCAGCCTTTACGACTGGAACACTGAAGCTTTCTTT. It yields the protein CASSLYDWNTEAFF.